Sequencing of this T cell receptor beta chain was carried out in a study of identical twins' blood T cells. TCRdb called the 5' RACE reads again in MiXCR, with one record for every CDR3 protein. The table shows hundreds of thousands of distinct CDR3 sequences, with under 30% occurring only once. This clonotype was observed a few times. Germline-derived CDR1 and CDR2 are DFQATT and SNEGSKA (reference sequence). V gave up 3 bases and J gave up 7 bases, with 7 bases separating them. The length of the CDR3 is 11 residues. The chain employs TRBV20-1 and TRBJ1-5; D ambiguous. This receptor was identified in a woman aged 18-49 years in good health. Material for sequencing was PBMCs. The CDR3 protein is CSASYRQPQHF. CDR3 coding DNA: TGCAGTGCTAGTTATAGGCAGCCCCAGCATTTT.